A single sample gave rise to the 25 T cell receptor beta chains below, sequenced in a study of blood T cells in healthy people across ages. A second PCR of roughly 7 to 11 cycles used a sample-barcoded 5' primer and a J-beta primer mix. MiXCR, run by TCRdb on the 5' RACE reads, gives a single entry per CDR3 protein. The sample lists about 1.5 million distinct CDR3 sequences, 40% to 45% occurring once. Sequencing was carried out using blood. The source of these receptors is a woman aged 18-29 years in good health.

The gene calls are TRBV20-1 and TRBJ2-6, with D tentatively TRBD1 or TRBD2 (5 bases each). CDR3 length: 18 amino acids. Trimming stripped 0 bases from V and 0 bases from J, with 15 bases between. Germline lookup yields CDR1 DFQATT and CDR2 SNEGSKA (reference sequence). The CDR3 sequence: CSARERGVPSSGANVLTF. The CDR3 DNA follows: TGCAGTGCTAGAGAAAGGGGAGTTCCGAGCTCTGGGGCCAACGTCCTGACTTTC.

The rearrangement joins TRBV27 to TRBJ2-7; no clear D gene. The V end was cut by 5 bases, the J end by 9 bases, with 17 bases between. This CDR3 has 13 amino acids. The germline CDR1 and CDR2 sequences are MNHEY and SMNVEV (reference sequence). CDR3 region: CASSVAPRTAQYF. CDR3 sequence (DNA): TGTGCCAGCAGTGTGGCACCCAGAACCGCGCAGTACTTC.

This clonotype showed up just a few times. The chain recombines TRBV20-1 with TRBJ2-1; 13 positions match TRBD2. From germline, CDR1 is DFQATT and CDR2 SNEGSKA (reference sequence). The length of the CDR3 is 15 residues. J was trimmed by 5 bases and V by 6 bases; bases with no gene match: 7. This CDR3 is CSAILAGGPNNEQFF. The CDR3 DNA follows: TGCAGTGCGATACTAGCGGGAGGGCCCAACAATGAGCAGTTCTTC.

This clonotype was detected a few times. In DNA form, the CDR3 reads TGTGCCAGCCTCGGCCCGGGACGAAGAATGAACACTGAAGCTTTCTTT. Protein sequence: CASLGPGRRMNTEAFF. The chain has TRBV27 and TRBJ1-1; a possible D gene is TRBD1 (5 bases). V dropped 8 bases and J dropped 0 bases, with 19 bases sitting between them. Looked up from germline, CDR1 is MNHEY and CDR2 is SMNVEV (reference sequence). The CDR3 has 16 amino acids.

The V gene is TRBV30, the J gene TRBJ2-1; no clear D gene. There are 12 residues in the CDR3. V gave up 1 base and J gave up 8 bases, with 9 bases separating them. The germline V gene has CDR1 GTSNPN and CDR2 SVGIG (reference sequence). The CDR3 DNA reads TGTGCCTGGAGTGAGACCCTCGATGAGCAGTTCTTC. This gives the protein CAWSETLDEQFF.

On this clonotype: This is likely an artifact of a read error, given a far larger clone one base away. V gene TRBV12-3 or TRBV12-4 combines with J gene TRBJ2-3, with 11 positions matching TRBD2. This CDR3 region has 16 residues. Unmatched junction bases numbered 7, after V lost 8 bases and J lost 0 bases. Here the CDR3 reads CASGLRLAGSTDTQYF. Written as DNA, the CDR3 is TGTGCCAGCGGTCTCAGACTAGCGGGAAGCACAGATACGCAGTATTTT.

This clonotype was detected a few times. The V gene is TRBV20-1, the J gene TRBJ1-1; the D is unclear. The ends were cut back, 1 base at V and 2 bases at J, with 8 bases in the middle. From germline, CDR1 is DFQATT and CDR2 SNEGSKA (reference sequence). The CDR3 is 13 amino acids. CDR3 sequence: CSARVPRNTEAFF. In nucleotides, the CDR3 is TGCAGTGCTAGAGTCCCCAGAAACACTGAAGCTTTCTTT.

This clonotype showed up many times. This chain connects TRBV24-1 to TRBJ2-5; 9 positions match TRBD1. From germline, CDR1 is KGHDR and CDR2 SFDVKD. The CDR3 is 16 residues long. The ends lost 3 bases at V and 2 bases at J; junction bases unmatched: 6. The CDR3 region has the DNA TGTGCCACCAGTGATGTTGGGACAGGGAGGCAAGAGACCCAGTACTTC. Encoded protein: CATSDVGTGRQETQYF.

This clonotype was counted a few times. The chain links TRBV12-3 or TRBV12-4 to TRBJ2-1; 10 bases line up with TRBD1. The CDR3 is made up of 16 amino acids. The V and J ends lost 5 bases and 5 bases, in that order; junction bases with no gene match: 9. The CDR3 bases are TGTGCCAGCAGTCGGTCGACAGGGGGCTTCGACAATGAGCAGTTCTTC. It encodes CASSRSTGGFDNEQFF.

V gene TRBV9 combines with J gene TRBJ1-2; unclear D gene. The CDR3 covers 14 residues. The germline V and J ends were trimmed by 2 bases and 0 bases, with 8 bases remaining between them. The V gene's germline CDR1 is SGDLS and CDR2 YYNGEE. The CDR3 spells CASSVTAANYGYTF. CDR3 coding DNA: TGTGCCAGCAGCGTTACTGCCGCTAACTATGGCTACACCTTC.

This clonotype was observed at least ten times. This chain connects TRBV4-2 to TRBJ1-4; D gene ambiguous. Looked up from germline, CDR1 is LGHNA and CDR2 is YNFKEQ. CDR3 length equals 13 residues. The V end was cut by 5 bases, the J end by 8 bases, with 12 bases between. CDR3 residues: CASSDHGSEKLFF. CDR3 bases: TGTGCCAGCAGCGACCATGGTAGCGAAAAACTGTTTTTT.

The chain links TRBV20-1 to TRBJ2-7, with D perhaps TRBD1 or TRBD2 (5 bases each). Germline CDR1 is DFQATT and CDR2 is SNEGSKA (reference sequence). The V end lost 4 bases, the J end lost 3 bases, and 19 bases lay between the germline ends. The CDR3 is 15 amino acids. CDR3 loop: CSAKGWERPLYEQYF. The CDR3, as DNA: TGCAGTGCTAAGGGGTGGGAGAGACCACTCTACGAGCAGTACTTC.

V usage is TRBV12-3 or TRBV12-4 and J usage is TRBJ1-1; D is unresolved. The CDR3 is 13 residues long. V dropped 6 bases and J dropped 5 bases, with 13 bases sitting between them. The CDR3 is CASRLDTGTEAFF. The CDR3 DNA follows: TGTGCCAGCAGGCTAGACACGGGAACTGAAGCTTTCTTT.

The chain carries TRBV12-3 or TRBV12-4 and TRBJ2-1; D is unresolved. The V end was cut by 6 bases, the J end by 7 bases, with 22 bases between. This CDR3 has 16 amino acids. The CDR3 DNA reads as TGTGCCAGCAGCGAACCCGGGTTCGGAGCACCGAATGAGCAGTTCTTC. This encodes CASSEPGFGAPNEQFF.

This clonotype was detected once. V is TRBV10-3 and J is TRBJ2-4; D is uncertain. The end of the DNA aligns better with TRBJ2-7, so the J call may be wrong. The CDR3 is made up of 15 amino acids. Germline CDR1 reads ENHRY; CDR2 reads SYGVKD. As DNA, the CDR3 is TGTGCCATCAGTGAGTCGCAGGTAGACACCTACGAGCAGTACTTC. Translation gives CAISESQVDTYEQYF.

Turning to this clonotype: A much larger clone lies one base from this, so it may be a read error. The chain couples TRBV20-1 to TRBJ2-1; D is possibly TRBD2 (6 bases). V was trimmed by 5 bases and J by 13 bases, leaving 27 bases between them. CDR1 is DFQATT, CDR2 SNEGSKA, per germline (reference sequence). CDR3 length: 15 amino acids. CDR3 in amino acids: CSAPSGTSLQETQFF. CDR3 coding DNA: TGCAGTGCTCCCTCCGGCACTAGCCTACAAGAGACCCAGTTCTTC.

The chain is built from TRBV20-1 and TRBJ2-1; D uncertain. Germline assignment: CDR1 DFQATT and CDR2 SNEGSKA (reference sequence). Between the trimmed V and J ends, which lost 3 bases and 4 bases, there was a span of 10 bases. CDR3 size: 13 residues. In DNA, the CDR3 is TGCAGTGCTAGTACAGCTAGATACAATGAGCAGTTCTTC. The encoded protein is CSASTARYNEQFF.

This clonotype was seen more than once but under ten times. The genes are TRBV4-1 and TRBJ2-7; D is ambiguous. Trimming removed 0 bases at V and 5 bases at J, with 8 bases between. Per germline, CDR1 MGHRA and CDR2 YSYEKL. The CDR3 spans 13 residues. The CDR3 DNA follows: TGCGCCAGCAGCCAAGACCCTACCGACGAGCAGTACTTC. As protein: CASSQDPTDEQYF.

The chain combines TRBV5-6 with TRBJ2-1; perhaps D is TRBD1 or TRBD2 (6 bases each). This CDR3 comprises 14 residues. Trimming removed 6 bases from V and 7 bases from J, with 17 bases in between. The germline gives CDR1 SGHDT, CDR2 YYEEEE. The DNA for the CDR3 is TGTGCCAGCACCCAAGTAGGGGGGCCGAATGAGCAGTTCTTC. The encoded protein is CASTQVGGPNEQFF. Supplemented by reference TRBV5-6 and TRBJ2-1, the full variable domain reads DAGVTQSPTHLIKTRGQQVTLRCSPKSGHDTVSWYQQALGQGPQFIFQYYEEEERQRGNFPDRFSGHQFPNYSSELNVNALLLGDSALYLCASTQVGGPNEQFFGPGTRLTVL.

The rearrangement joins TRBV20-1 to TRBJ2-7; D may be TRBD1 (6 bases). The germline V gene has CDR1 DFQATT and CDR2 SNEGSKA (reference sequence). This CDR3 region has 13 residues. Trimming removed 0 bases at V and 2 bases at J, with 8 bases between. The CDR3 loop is CSAREQGPYEQYF. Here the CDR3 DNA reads TGCAGTGCTAGAGAACAGGGTCCCTACGAGCAGTACTTC.

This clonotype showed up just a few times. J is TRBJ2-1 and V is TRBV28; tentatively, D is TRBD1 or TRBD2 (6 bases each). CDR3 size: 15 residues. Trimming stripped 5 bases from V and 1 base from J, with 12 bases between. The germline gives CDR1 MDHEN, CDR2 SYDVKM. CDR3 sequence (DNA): TGTGCCAGCAGTGGTACAGGGAGGTCCTACAATGAGCAGTTCTTC. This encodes CASSGTGRSYNEQFF.

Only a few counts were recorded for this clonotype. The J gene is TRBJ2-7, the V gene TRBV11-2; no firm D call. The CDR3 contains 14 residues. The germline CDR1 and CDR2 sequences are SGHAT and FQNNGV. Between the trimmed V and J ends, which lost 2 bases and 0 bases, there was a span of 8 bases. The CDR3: CASSLIRSSYEQYF. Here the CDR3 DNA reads TGTGCCAGCAGCTTAATCCGCAGCTCCTACGAGCAGTACTTC.

The CDR3 reads CSVEGGLAGFTDTQYF. The CDR3 DNA reads as TGCAGCGTTGAAGGGGGACTAGCGGGATTCACAGATACGCAGTATTTT. The chain carries TRBV29-1 and TRBJ2-3, with TRBD2 matching over 13 bases. From germline, CDR1 is SQVTM and CDR2 ANQGSEA. CDR3 size: 16 residues. Losses at the gene ends were 1 base for V and 2 bases for J; bases not matched to a gene: 3.

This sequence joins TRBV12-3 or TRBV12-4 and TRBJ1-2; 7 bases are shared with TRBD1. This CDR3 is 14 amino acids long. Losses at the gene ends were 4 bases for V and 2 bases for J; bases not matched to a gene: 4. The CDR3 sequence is CASSSQTGNYGYTF. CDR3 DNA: TGTGCCAGCAGTTCCCAGACAGGGAACTATGGCTACACCTTC.

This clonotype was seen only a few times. The CDR3 spells CASSEDTAKNIQYF. CDR3 coding DNA: TGTGCCAGCAGCGAGGATACCGCTAAAAACATTCAGTACTTC. The rearrangement joins TRBV9 to TRBJ2-4; D is ambiguous. V lost 3 bases to trimming and J lost 4 bases, with 11 bases between them. Per germline, CDR1 SGDLS and CDR2 YYNGEE. This CDR3 is built from 14 residues.